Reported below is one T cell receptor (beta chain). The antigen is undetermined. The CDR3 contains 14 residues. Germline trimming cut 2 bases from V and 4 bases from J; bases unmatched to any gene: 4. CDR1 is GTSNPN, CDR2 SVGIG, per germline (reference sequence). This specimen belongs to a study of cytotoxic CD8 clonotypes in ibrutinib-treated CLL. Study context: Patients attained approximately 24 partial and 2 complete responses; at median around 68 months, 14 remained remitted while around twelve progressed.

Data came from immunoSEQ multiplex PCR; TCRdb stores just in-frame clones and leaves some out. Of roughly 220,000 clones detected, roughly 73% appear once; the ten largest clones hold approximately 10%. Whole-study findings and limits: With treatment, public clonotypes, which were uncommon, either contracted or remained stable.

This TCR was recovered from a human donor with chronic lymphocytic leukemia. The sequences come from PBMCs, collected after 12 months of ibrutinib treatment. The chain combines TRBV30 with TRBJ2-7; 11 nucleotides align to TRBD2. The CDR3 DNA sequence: TGTGCCTGGAGTCAAGGACTAGCGGGTTACGAGCAGTACTTC. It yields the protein CAWSQGLAGYEQYF.